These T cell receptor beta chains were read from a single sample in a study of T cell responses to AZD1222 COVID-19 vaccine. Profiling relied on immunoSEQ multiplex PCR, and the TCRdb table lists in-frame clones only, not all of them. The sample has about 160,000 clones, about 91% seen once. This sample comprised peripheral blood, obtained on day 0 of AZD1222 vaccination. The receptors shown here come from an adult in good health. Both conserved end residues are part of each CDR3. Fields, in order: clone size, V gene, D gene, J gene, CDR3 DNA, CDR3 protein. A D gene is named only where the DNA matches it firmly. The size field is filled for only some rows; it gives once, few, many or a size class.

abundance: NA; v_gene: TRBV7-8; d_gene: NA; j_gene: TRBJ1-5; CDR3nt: TGTGCCAGCAGCTTAGGTGGTATCAATCAGCCCCAGCATTTT; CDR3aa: CASSLGGINQPQHF
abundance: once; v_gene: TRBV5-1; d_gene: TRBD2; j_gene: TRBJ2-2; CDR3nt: TGCGCCAGCAGCTTGAATGTAGCGGGGAACACCGGGGAGCTGTTTTTT; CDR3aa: CASSLNVAGNTGELFF
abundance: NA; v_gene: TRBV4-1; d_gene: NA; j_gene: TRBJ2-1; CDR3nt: TGCGCCAGCAGCCAAGAGGGTGATACCGGGGCGCCGAGCTACAATGAGCAGTTCTTC; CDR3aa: CASSQEGDTGAPSYNEQFF
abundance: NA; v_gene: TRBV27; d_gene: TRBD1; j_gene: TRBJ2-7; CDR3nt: TGTGCCAGCAGTTTATTAGACAGGGGGCGGCGGCTGTACTTC; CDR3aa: CASSLLDRGRRLYF
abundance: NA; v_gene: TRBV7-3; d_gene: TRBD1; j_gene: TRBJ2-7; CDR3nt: TGTGCCAGCAGCCATAATTACCGGGACAGCTACGAGCAGTACTTC; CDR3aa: CASSHNYRDSYEQYF
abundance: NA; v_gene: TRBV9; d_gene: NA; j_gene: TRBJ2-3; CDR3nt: TGTGCCAGCAGCGCTTTCACAGATACGCAGTATTTT; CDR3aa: CASSAFTDTQYF
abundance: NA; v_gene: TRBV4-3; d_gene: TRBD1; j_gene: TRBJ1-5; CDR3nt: TGCGCCAGCAGCCATTGGACAGGAAGCAATCAGCCCCAGCATTTT; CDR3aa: CASSHWTGSNQPQHF
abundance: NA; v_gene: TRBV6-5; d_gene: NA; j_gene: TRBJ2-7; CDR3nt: TGTGCCAGCAGCCCAGGGGGAGGCTACGAGCAGTACTTC; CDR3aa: CASSPGGGYEQYF
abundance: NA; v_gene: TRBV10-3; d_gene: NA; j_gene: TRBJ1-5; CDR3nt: TGTGCCATCAGTGAGTACCCAAATCAGCCCCAGCATTTT; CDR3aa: CAISEYPNQPQHF
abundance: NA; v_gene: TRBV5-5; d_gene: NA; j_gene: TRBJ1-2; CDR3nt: TGTGCCAGCAGCTTGGACGGCCATGGCTACACCTTC; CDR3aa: CASSLDGHGYTF
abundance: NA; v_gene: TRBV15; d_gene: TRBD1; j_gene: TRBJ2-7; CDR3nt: TGTGCCACCAGCAGCCTTCCGGGACAGGGGTACGAGCAGTACTTC; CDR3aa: CATSSLPGQGYEQYF
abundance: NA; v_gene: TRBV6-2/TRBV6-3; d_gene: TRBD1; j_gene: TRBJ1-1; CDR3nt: TGTGCCAGCAGCCGGGACAGGGGGCCATATCGGGGAACTGAAGCTTTCTTT; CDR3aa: CASSRDRGPYRGTEAFF
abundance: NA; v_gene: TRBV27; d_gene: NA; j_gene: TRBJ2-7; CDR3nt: TGTGCCAGCAGTCCCTATCGTTCTTACGAGCAGTACTTC; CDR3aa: CASSPYRSYEQYF
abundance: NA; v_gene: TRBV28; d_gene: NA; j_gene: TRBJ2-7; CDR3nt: TGTGCCAGCAGTTCCGAGGGCAGGGGTCGGTACGAGCAGTACTTC; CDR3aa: CASSSEGRGRYEQYF
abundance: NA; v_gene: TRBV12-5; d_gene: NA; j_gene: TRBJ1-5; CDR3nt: TGTGCTAGTGCTCCTCCCGGGATCGGGGATCAGCCCCAGCATTTT; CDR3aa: CASAPPGIGDQPQHF
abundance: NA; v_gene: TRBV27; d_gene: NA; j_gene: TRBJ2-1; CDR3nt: TGTGCCAGCAGTCGCAAGACCTCATGGGATGAGCAGTTCTTC; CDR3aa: CASSRKTSWDEQFF
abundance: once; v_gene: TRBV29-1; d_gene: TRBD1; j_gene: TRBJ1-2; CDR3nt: TGCAGCGTACGTGACAGGGCCAAGTTCACTGGCTACACCTTC; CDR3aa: CSVRDRAKFTGYTF
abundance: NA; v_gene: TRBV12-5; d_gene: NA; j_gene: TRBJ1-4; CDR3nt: TGTGCTAGTGGTAAACGACAGACTAATGAAAAACTGTTTTTT; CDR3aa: CASGKRQTNEKLFF
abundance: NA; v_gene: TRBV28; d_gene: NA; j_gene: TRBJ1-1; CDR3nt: TGTGCCAGCAGTTCCCCCATGAACACTGAAGCTTTCTTT; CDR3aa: CASSSPMNTEAFF
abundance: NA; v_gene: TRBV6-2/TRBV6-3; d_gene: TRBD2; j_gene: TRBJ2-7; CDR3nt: TGTGCCAGCAGTCCAGATGGTAGCGGGGCATACGAGCAGTACTTC; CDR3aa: CASSPDGSGAYEQYF
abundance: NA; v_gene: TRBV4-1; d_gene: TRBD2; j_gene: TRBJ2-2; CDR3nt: TGCGCCAGCAGCCAAGATCGGGGCGGGGGATATATTACCGGGGAGCTGTTTTTT; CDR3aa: CASSQDRGGGYITGELFF
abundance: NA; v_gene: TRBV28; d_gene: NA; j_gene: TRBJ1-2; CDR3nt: TGTGCCAGCAGTTTGTTGGATTACTCTAACTATGGCTACACCTTC; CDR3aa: CASSLLDYSNYGYTF
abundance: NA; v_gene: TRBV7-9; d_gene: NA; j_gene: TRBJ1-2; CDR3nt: TGTGCCAGCAGCGGGCCTTCTAACTATGGCTACACCTTC; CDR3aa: CASSGPSNYGYTF
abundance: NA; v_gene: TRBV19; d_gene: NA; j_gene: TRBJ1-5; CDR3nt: TGTGCCAGTAGTAAGGAAGGAGGCAATCAGCCCCAGCATTTT; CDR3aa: CASSKEGGNQPQHF
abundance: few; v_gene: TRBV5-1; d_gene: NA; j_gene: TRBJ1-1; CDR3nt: TGCGCCAGCAGCTTGGAGGCCCCCCGGAAAGCGCCTTTCTTT; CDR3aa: CASSLEAPRKAPFF
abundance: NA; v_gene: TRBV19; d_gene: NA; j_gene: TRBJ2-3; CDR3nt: TGTGCCAGTAGTTCACAGCGGGCCTCTGGCACAGATACGCAGTATTTT; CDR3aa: CASSSQRASGTDTQYF
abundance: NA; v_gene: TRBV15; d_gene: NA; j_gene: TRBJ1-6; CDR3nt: TGTGCCACCAGCAGAGAGTCAGGGATAGATAATTCACCCCTCCACTTT; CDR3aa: CATSRESGIDNSPLHF
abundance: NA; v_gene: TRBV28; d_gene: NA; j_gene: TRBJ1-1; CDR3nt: TGTGCCATAGATTCCGGGATGAACACTGAAGCTTTCTTT; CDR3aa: CAIDSGMNTEAFF
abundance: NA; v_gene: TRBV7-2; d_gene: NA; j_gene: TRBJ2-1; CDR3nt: TGTGCCAGCAGCTTACGATCAGCCGGGGTGGGCTATGATGAGCAGTTCTTC; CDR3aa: CASSLRSAGVGYDEQFF
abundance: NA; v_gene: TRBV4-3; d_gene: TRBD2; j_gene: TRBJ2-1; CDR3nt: TGCGCCAGCAGTCTGGAGCGAGCGGGGGGTAATGAGCAGTTCTTC; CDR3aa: CASSLERAGGNEQFF
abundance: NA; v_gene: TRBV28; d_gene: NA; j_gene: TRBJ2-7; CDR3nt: TGTGCCAGCAGCTCCTCCGGGACCTACTCCTACGAGCAGTACTTC; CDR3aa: CASSSSGTYSYEQYF
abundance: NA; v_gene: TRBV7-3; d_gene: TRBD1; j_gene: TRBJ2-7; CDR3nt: TGTGCCAGCAGCTTGGGGACAGGGGGGACGAAAAGCTACGAGCAGTACTTC; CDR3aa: CASSLGTGGTKSYEQYF
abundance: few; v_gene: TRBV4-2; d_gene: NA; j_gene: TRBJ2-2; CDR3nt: TGTGCCAGCAGCCAAGATCCGGGGGGCCCCGGGGAGCTGTTTTTT; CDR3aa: CASSQDPGGPGELFF
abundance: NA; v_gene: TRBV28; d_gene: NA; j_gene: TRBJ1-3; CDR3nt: TGTGCCAGCATATTCGTAGTCTCTGGAAACACCATATATTTT; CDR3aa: CASIFVVSGNTIYF
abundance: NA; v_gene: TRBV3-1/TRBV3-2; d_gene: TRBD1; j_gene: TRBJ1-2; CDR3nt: TGTGCCAGCAGCCCGATGGTGAGGGTCGGGACAGCAACCTTC; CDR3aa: CASSPMVRVGTATF
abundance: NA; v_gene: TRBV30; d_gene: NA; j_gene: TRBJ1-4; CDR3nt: TGTGCCTGGAGCCCTGACAGCGTTCGAGGAAAACTGTTTTTT; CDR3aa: CAWSPDSVRGKLFF
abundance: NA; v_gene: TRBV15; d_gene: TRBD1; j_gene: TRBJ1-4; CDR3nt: TGTGCCACCAGCAGAGACAGGGGGAGCGAAAAACTGTTTTTT; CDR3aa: CATSRDRGSEKLFF
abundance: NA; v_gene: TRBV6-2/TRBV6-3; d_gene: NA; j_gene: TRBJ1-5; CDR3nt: TGTGCCAGCAGCAAACCCCCAATAATTCAGCCCCAGCATTTT; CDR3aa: CASSKPPIIQPQHF
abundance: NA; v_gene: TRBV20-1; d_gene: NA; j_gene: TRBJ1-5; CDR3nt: TGCAGTGCTAGAGAAAATCAGCCCCAGCATTTT; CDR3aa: CSARENQPQHF
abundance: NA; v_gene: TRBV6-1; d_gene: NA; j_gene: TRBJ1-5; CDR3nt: TGTGCCAGCAGTGAGTTAACAGGGAGCCTAGCAAATCAGCCCCAGCATTTT; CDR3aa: CASSELTGSLANQPQHF
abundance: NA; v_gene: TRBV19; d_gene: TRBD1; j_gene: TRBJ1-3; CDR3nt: TGTGCCAGTACCGGGACAGGGTCTGGAAACACCATATATTTT; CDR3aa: CASTGTGSGNTIYF
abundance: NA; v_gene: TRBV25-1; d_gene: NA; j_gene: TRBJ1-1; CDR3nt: TGTGCCAGCAGCCCTCAGGAGGGGGTACCTGGGACTGAAGCTTTCTTT; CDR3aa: CASSPQEGVPGTEAFF
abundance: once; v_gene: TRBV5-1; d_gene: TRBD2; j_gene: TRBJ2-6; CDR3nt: TGCGCCAGCAGCTTGGCCGAGGGCAGGGAGGGTACTGGGGCCAACGTCCTGACTTTC; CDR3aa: CASSLAEGREGTGANVLTF
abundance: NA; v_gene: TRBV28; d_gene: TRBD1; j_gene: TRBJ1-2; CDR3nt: TGTGCCAGCAGCCTTCGACAGGGAGAACGCTATGGCTACACCTTC; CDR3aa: CASSLRQGERYGYTF
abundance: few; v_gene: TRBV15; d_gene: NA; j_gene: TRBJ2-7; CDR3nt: TGTGCCACCAGCAGGCAGGGGAGGTCCTACGAGCAGTACTTC; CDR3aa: CATSRQGRSYEQYF
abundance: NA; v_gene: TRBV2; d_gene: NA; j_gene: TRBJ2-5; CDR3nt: TGTGCCAGCAGTCCAAGGGGTTTCTGGGAGACCCAGTACTTC; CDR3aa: CASSPRGFWETQYF
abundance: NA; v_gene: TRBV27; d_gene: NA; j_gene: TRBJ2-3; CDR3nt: TGTGCCAGCAGAATCGGGACTTTTCCAGATACGCAGTATTTT; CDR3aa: CASRIGTFPDTQYF
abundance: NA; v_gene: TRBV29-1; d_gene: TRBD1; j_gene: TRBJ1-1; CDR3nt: TGCAGCGCAGATTTACAGGGGGCCGGGACTGAAGCTTTCTTT; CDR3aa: CSADLQGAGTEAFF
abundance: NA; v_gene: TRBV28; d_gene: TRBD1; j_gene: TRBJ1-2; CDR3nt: TGTGCCAGCGGACAGGGGGCGCTGGGAGGCTACACCTTC; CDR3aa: CASGQGALGGYTF